The rows below give T cell receptor beta chains drawn from one sample of a study of T cells in Graves' hyperthyroidism and ophthalmopathy. TCRdb passed the multiplex PCR reads through MiXCR, listing each CDR3 protein once. The data contain 500,000 to 800,000 distinct CDR3 sequences, approximately 15% of them singletons. The sequenced sample consisted of blood. These receptor sequences come from a woman in her fifties or sixties with Graves' ophthalmopathy. Both conserved end residues are part of each CDR3. A D gene is named only where the DNA matches it firmly. Where a row states a size, it is once, few, many or the class of an expanded clone; other rows omit it.

clone size: -
V gene: TRBV9
J gene: TRBJ1-6
D gene: TRBD1
CDR3 DNA: TGTGCCAGCAGCGTATTCGGGACAGGGAATCCACCCCTCCACTTT
CDR3 protein: CASSVFGTGNPPLHF

clone size: many
V gene: TRBV10-3
J gene: TRBJ2-1
D gene: TRBD1
CDR3 DNA: TGTGCCATCAGTGGGCAGGGGGCGGATGAGCAGTTCTTC
CDR3 protein: CAISGQGADEQFF

clone size: few
V gene: TRBV18
J gene: TRBJ2-2
D gene: -
CDR3 DNA: TGTGCCAGCTCACCATCCCCAGGGGAGTTGACCGGGGAGCTGTTTTTT
CDR3 protein: CASSPSPGELTGELFF

clone size: many
V gene: TRBV12-3/TRBV12-4
J gene: TRBJ2-7
D gene: -
CDR3 DNA: TGTGCCAGCAGTTTAAGTCACGGAACCTACGAGCAGTACTTC
CDR3 protein: CASSLSHGTYEQYF

clone size: many
V gene: TRBV20-1
J gene: TRBJ2-7
D gene: -
CDR3 DNA: TGCAGTGCTAGAGCCTACGACGGATTCTACGAGCAGTACTTC
CDR3 protein: CSARAYDGFYEQYF

clone size: many
V gene: TRBV7-3
J gene: TRBJ2-1
D gene: TRBD2
CDR3 DNA: TGTGCCAGCAGCTTACTCGGCAGCGGGAGGGCCGCTGAGCAGTTCTTC
CDR3 protein: CASSLLGSGRAAEQFF

clone size: -
V gene: TRBV18
J gene: TRBJ1-3
D gene: TRBD1
CDR3 DNA: TGTGCCAGCTCACGACGCGGGACAGAAACCATCTCTGGAAACACCATATATTTT
CDR3 protein: CASSRRGTETISGNTIYF

clone size: many
V gene: TRBV28
J gene: TRBJ2-3
D gene: TRBD2
CDR3 DNA: TGTGCCAGCAGTCAATCGGGGACTAGCGGTAATACGCAGTATTTT
CDR3 protein: CASSQSGTSGNTQYF

clone size: -
V gene: TRBV14
J gene: TRBJ1-5
D gene: -
CDR3 DNA: TGTGCCAGCAGCCAAGATGGGCATCAGCCCCAGCATTTT
CDR3 protein: CASSQDGHQPQHF

clone size: many
V gene: TRBV4-3
J gene: TRBJ1-2
D gene: TRBD1
CDR3 DNA: TGCGCCAGCAGCGACATTAGGGGGCAGGGAAACTATGGCTACACCTTC
CDR3 protein: CASSDIRGQGNYGYTF

clone size: many
V gene: TRBV30
J gene: TRBJ1-5
D gene: -
CDR3 DNA: TGTGCCTGGAGCCGGGGCCCAGGGAGTCTGAGCAATCAGCCCCAGCATTTT
CDR3 protein: CAWSRGPGSLSNQPQHF